This is a list of T cell receptor beta chains from one sample in a study of PD-1 blockade in classical Hodgkin lymphoma. Here immunoSEQ multiplex PCR was the method, and the copy in TCRdb shows in-frame clones only, minus some. The data contain fewer than 100,000 clones, over 85% of them seen just once; the ten biggest clones take up 2.5% to 3.5%. The sequencing here drew on peripheral blood mononuclear cells (PBMCs), taken at baseline. The receptors originated from a human donor with classical Hodgkin lymphoma. CDR3s include the opening cysteine and the closing phenylalanine or tryptophan. The D gene is left open where the match is weak. Rows may omit the clone size; those that give it use once, few, many or a size class.

J gene,clone size,V gene,D gene,CDR3 DNA,CDR3 protein
TRBJ1-2,-,TRBV25-1,-,TGTGCCAGCAGTGAATCGGGCAGCTTAGCGGGCTACACCTTC,CASSESGSLAGYTF
TRBJ2-2,-,TRBV2,-,TGTGCCAGCACAGAGGCCTTCGCGAACACCGGGGAGCTGTTTTTT,CASTEAFANTGELFF
TRBJ1-2,-,TRBV28,TRBD1,TGTGCCAGCAGTTTACTATCCTACAGGGGGGGTTTTCCATACTTC,CASSLLSYRGGFPYF
TRBJ1-5,-,TRBV4-1,-,TGCGCCAGCAGCCAAGATGGGGGGATAGTAGGACAGCCCCAGCATTTT,CASSQDGGIVGQPQHF
TRBJ2-4,-,TRBV19,TRBD2,TGTGCCAGTAGTATAGTTAGGCGGGAGGGCAACATTCAGTACTTC,CASSIVRREGNIQYF
TRBJ2-3,-,TRBV19,-,TGTGCCAGTAGTATAGATCTTAGGGGTTCGGATACGCAGTATTTT,CASSIDLRGSDTQYF
TRBJ1-2,-,TRBV5-4,-,TGTGCCAGCAGCCACTATAACCCAGATGGCTACACCTTC,CASSHYNPDGYTF
TRBJ1-1,-,TRBV19,TRBD1,TGTGCCAGTAGTCAGACAGGGGCGGGGTGGGCTGAAGCTTTCTTT,CASSQTGAGWAEAFF
TRBJ2-3,-,TRBV19,-,TGTGCCAGTACCTCGGGGCCTCTAGGCACAGATACGCAGTATTTT,CASTSGPLGTDTQYF
TRBJ1-1,-,TRBV27,-,TGTGCCAGCACGAGAGCAGGGGTGGGCACTGAAGCTTTCTTT,CASTRAGVGTEAFF
TRBJ2-5,-,TRBV7-9,-,TGTGCCAGCAGCTTAGGTCAGGGGAGAGGGGAGACCCAGTACTTC,CASSLGQGRGETQYF
TRBJ2-6,-,TRBV2,-,TGTGCCAGCAGTGGTTCTGCGGTCGGGGCCAACGTCCTGACTTTC,CASSGSAVGANVLTF
TRBJ1-4,-,TRBV30,-,TGTGCCTGGTCCGGTAGTGGGACAAATGAAAAACTGTTTTTT,CAWSGSGTNEKLFF
TRBJ1-1,-,TRBV28,-,TGTGCCAGCAGTTTGCCCGGGGCTGGCTACACTGAAGCTTTCTTT,CASSLPGAGYTEAFF
TRBJ1-3,few,TRBV2,TRBD1,TGTGCCAGAGAACGACAGGGCGGAAACACCATATATTTT,CARERQGGNTIYF
TRBJ2-1,-,TRBV2,TRBD1,TGTGCCGGGGACAGATACAATGAGCAGTTCTTC,CAGDRYNEQFF
TRBJ2-7,-,TRBV11-2,-,TGTGCCAGCAGCTTAGACAGGGACTACGAGCAGTACTTC,CASSLDRDYEQYF
TRBJ1-5,-,TRBV6-5,-,TGTGCCAGCAGAGGGTCCCGACCATTCAATCAGCCCCAGCATTTT,CASRGSRPFNQPQHF
TRBJ1-5,-,TRBV19,-,TGTGCCAGTAGTATAGGGGGGGCTGGCGGTCAGCCCCAGCATTTT,CASSIGGAGGQPQHF
TRBJ2-7,-,TRBV5-1,-,TGCGCCAGCAGCTTGCTGCAGAGTCGGGACGAGCAGTACTTC,CASSLLQSRDEQYF
TRBJ1-1,-,TRBV4-1,TRBD1,TGCGCCAGCAGCCAAGAGTTGGCAGGGGGCACTGAAGCTTTCTTT,CASSQELAGGTEAFF
TRBJ1-2,-,TRBV19,TRBD1,TGTGCCAGTAGTCCAGCAGGGGGCGATGGCTACACCTTC,CASSPAGGDGYTF
TRBJ1-5,-,TRBV2,-,TGTGCCAGCAGATACCGGACGGGCAATCAGCCCCAGCATTTT,CASRYRTGNQPQHF
TRBJ2-7,-,TRBV2,-,TGTGCCAGCAGTGCCACCGGCCACACCAACGAGCAGTACTTC,CASSATGHTNEQYF
TRBJ2-2,-,TRBV7-7,-,TGTGCTAGCAGCTTTAGTCTCTTGGGGCCCCCCGACACCGGGGAGCTGTTTTTT,CASSFSLLGPPDTGELFF
TRBJ2-1,once,TRBV21-1,-,TGTGCCAGCAGCAAACTAGCGGGAGTCGAGCACAATGAGCAGTTCTTC,CASSKLAGVEHNEQFF
TRBJ1-1,-,TRBV18,-,TGTGCCAGCTCACCACATCCGTGGATGAACACTGAAGCTTTCTTT,CASSPHPWMNTEAFF
TRBJ1-5,-,TRBV28,-,TGTGCCAGCAGGCCCTGGAGGGGGGCGGAGGGCAATCAGCCCCAGCATTTT,CASRPWRGAEGNQPQHF
TRBJ2-7,-,TRBV28,TRBD2,TGTGCCAGCAGTCCCACGATGAGCGGGGCCTACGAGCAGTACTTC,CASSPTMSGAYEQYF
TRBJ1-2,-,TRBV9,TRBD1,TGTGCCAGCAGCCCCCGACAGGGTGCCTCTATTAATGGCTACACCTTC,CASSPRQGASINGYTF
TRBJ1-1,few,TRBV29-1,-,TGCAGCGTTCCGTTTTCGAACACTGAAGCTTTCTTT,CSVPFSNTEAFF
TRBJ2-3,-,TRBV6-5,TRBD2,TGTGCCAGCAGTTCACGGACTAGCGGGAGTGGCGATACGCAGTATTTT,CASSSRTSGSGDTQYF
TRBJ2-3,-,TRBV29-1,-,TGCAGCTTTCGACAGAACACAGATACGCAGTATTTT,CSFRQNTDTQYF
TRBJ2-3,-,TRBV6-5,-,TGTGCCAGCTTCGGTAGTGATACGCAGTATTTT,CASFGSDTQYF
TRBJ1-5,-,TRBV7-4,-,TGTGCCAGCAATTGTAAGGCAGACTCATATGATAGCAATCAGCCCCAGCATTTT,CASNCKADSYDSNQPQHF